Presented here are 17 T cell receptor beta chains from one specimen sequenced in a study of T cell repertoires in cytomegalovirus infection. TCRdb redid the calling of the reads with MiXCR, one entry per CDR3 protein. The table records approximately 500,000 distinct CDR3 sequences, approximately 15% of them present only once. Sequencing input: CD8+ T cells from PBMCs. These receptors came from a human donor in good health (CMV status not recorded). Some clones in this sample may be carry-over from other donors' samples.

The sample holds many counts of this clonotype. This chain links TRBV10-3 with TRBJ2-7, with 7 bases identical to TRBD2. The CDR3 contains 15 residues. J gave up 1 base and V 4 bases, and 7 bases lay outside the gene matches. Germline V gene sequence: CDR1 ENHRY, CDR2 SYGVKD. CDR3 amino acids: CAISAVLAVSYEQYF. CDR3 nucleotide sequence: TGTGCCATCAGTGCCGTCCTAGCGGTATCCTACGAGCAGTACTTC.

The genes are TRBV12-3 or TRBV12-4 and TRBJ2-3; 10 bases are shared with TRBD2. J gave up 2 bases and V 3 bases, and 11 bases lay outside the gene matches. The CDR3 sequence is 18 residues long. CDR3 sequence reads: CASSFPPRSGGVTDTQYF. The CDR3, as DNA: TGTGCCAGCAGTTTCCCACCTAGAAGCGGGGGGGTCACAGATACGCAGTATTTT.

This clonotype showed up just a few times. This sequence joins TRBV27 and TRBJ2-1, with unresolved D. V was clipped by 3 bases and J by 4 bases, with 7 bases between them. This CDR3 comprises 13 residues. Germline values: CDR1 MNHEY, CDR2 SMNVEV (reference sequence). DNA of the CDR3: TGTGCCAGCAGTTTCGACGGGTACAATGAGCAGTTCTTC. Protein: CASSFDGYNEQFF.

This clonotype was seen a few times. The V call is TRBV15, the J call TRBJ2-5, with 8 positions matching TRBD1. Losses at the gene ends were 5 bases for V and 6 bases for J; bases not matched to a gene: 8. CDR3 length: 14 residues. The germline gives CDR1 LNHNV, CDR2 YYDKDF (reference sequence). The CDR3 sequence is CATSSDRARQTQYF. The CDR3 region has the DNA TGTGCCACCAGCTCGGACAGGGCGAGGCAGACCCAGTACTTC.

The chain couples TRBV28 to TRBJ1-5; D is unclear. V lost 6 bases and J lost 4, with 16 bases in between. The length of the CDR3 is 15 residues. Per the germline V gene, CDR1 is MDHEN and CDR2 is SYDVKM. The CDR3 DNA reads as TGTGCCAGCAGGCCATCCCCCAGCGCTAATCAGCCCCAGCATTTT. Protein product: CASRPSPSANQPQHF.

In regard to this clonotype: Given the absence of the conserved phenylalanine or tryptophan at the CDR3 end, a read error is likely. The limits of the CDR3 on the DNA are not certain, so only TCRdb's listed CDR3 is given. CDR3: CASSLAGIYNEQVY. The genes are TRBV7-6 and TRBJ2-1. The germline V gene has CDR1 SGHVS and CDR2 FNYEAQ. The CDR3 region is 14 residues in length, termini included.

At least ten counts were recorded for this clonotype. This CDR3 reads CASSASDDRDIYEQYF. The CDR3 DNA reads as TGTGCCAGCAGCGCCTCTGATGACAGGGACATCTACGAGCAGTACTTC. This rearrangement joins TRBV12-3 or TRBV12-4 to TRBJ2-7; 7 nucleotides agree with TRBD1. V lost 6 bases and J lost 3; bases outside the gene matches: 14. This CDR3 spans 16 amino acids.

The genes are TRBV28 and TRBJ1-6, with D tentatively TRBD1 (5 bases). Between the trimmed V and J ends, which lost 2 bases and 7 bases, there was a span of 12 bases. Germline-derived CDR1 and CDR2 are MDHEN and SYDVKM. The CDR3 has 15 residues. The DNA for the CDR3 is TGTGCCAGCAGTTTAAAGGGGACGGTGAATTCACCCCTCCACTTT. Encoded protein: CASSLKGTVNSPLHF.

This clonotype has a count of ten or more. The rearrangement joins TRBV12-3 or TRBV12-4 to TRBJ1-1; weak D call: TRBD1 (5 bases). This CDR3 contains 11 residues. Trimming took 6 bases from V and 7 from J, leaving 9 bases between them. As DNA, the CDR3 is TGTGCCAGCAGCGACAGAAATGAAGCTTTCTTT. This encodes CASSDRNEAFF.

The genes are TRBV5-4 and TRBJ2-7, with 8 bases aligning to TRBD1. The germline CDR1 and CDR2 sequences are SGHNT and YYREEE (reference sequence). The CDR3 runs to 16 residues. With 4 bases clipped from V and 2 bases from J, the junction kept 11 bases outside the gene matches. Here the CDR3 reads CASSRGQGVNPYEQYF. The CDR3 region has the DNA TGTGCCAGCAGCCGCGGACAGGGAGTAAATCCCTACGAGCAGTACTTC. Based on the CDR3 plus reference TRBV5-4 and TRBJ2-7, the full variable domain is ETGVTQSPTHLIKTRGQQVTLRCSSQSGHNTVSWYQQALGQGPQFIFQYYREEENGRGNFPPRFSGLQFPNYSSELNVNALELDDSALYLCASSRGQGVNPYEQYFGPGTRLTVT.

The V and J genes are TRBV4-1 and TRBJ2-7, with TRBD1 as a possible D gene (6 bases). The CDR3 sequence is 15 residues long. The V gene lost 3 bases and the J gene lost 2 bases, with 14 bases spanning the gap. Germline loops: CDR1 MGHRA, CDR2 YSYEKL. For the CDR3, the DNA is TGCGCCAGCAGCCAGATACAGGGTCACCCCTACGAGCAGTACTTC. It codes for CASSQIQGHPYEQYF.

This clonotype was observed a handful of times. This chain uses TRBV4-1 with TRBJ2-7; 8 bases are shared with TRBD2. Trimming cost V 1 base and J 2 bases; bases outside gene matches: 7. The CDR3 sequence is 16 residues long. From germline, CDR1 is MGHRA and CDR2 YSYEKL. CDR3 DNA sequence: TGCGCCAGCAGCCAAGTTGCAGGACTAGCCCCCTACGAGCAGTACTTC. This codes for CASSQVAGLAPYEQYF.

This clonotype was recorded many times. This sequence joins TRBV6-2 or TRBV6-3 and TRBJ1-2; D might be TRBD1 (5 bases). The CDR3 consists of 17 residues. CDR1 MNHEY and CDR2 SVGEGT come from the germline V gene. The V end lost 4 bases, the J end lost 4 bases, and 22 bases lay between the germline ends. CDR3 in amino acids: CASSFVTAAGSSYGYTF. The CDR3 DNA is TGTGCCAGCAGTTTCGTAACCGCCGCAGGGTCGTCCTATGGCTACACCTTC.

This clonotype was counted at least ten times. J is TRBJ2-1 and V is TRBV11-2; D ambiguous. Germline values: CDR1 SGHAT, CDR2 FQNNGV. Trimming removed 2 bases from V and 6 bases from J, with 14 bases in between. The CDR3 is 15 residues long. The CDR3 protein is CASSLSRSHFNEQFF. CDR3 DNA sequence: TGTGCCAGCAGCTTATCGAGGTCTCACTTCAATGAGCAGTTCTTC.

The rearrangement joins TRBV4-2 to TRBJ1-5, with 12 nucleotides matching TRBD1. V was pared by 0 bases and J by 2 bases, with 8 bases of the junction left unmatched. Germline V gene lookup returns CDR1 LGHNA and CDR2 YNFKEQ. The CDR3 is 19 residues long. This CDR3 is CASSQEGGTGGAGNQPQHF. CDR3 coding DNA: TGTGCCAGCAGCCAAGAAGGGGGGACAGGGGGCGCGGGCAATCAGCCCCAGCATTTT.

The chain joins TRBV27 to TRBJ2-1; D is unclear. The V gene's germline CDR1 is MNHEY and CDR2 SMNVEV (reference sequence). Trimming pared 1 base from V and 2 bases from J, leaving 12 bases between. The CDR3 extends over 16 amino acids. CDR3 nucleotide sequence: TGTGCCAGCAGTTTATATCCGGTATCTGCCTACAATGAGCAGTTCTTC. Amino acid sequence: CASSLYPVSAYNEQFF.

There are many counts of this clonotype. The genes are TRBV20-1 and TRBJ2-7; D may be TRBD2 (6 bases). CDR1 is DFQATT and CDR2 is SNEGSKA in the germline V gene (reference sequence). Trimming pared 0 bases from V and 3 bases from J, leaving 15 bases between. There are 15 residues in the CDR3. As DNA, the CDR3 is TGCAGTGCTAGAGATAGCGGCGGGCCGGACTACGAGCAGTACTTC. Its protein product is CSARDSGGPDYEQYF.